This T cell receptor beta chain came from a study of naive and memory T cell subsets. Alpha and beta libraries were amplified separately from the second PCR onward. General study findings and limits: Clonotypes are single alpha or beta chains, not paired receptors. Possibly reflecting memory cells re-expressing CD45RA, a few larger clonotypes occurred in naive repertoires, especially CD8.

Comments on this clonotype: Its antigen is undetermined.

Both TRBC1 and TRBC2 were covered by a beta constant-region primer of two equimolar oligonucleotides. The ligated cDNA underwent four PCR rounds using SP2 and nested alpha and beta constant-region primers. TCRdb itself ran the UMI-ligation and nested PCR reads through MiXCR, one entry per CDR3 protein. The data show fewer than 150,000 distinct CDR3 sequences, about 20% seen once. Sequenced input: naive CD8+ T cells from blood. The TCR sequence derives from a human donor in good health.

In nucleotides, the CDR3 is TGTGCCAGCGAGGAGGGGATGGGGAATCAGCCCCAGCATTTT. This translates into CASEEGMGNQPQHF. V is TRBV6-1 and J is TRBJ1-5; D possibly corresponds to TRBD1 (5 bases). The length of the CDR3 is 14 residues. Trimming left V 8 bases short and J 4 bases short, with 15 bases between. The germline V gene has CDR1 MNHNS and CDR2 SASEGT.